Below, 22 T cell receptor beta chains from the same sample are listed, as sequenced in a study of T cells in Graves' hyperthyroidism and ophthalmopathy. TCR beta CDR3 regions were amplified from RNA. Primed by the HTBI set, a first-round RT-PCR was run on the TCR CDR3. Via MiXCR, TCRdb re-called the multiplex PCR reads, giving one row per CDR3 protein. The top ten hold 34% of the sample, which has approximately 690,000 distinct CDR3 sequences, roughly 20% seen once. The specimen was blood. These receptors were collected from a man aged 25 to 40 with Graves' ophthalmopathy.

This clonotype showed up just a few times. The rearrangement uses TRBV19 and TRBJ1-5; D remains ambiguous. Trimming cost V 5 bases and J 3 bases, with 8 bases left between them. In germline, CDR1 is LNHDA, CDR2 SQIVND (reference sequence). The CDR3 contains 13 residues. DNA for the CDR3: TGTGCCAGTAGTCCCCTCGCCAATCAGCCCCAGCATTTT. Residues: CASSPLANQPQHF.

This clonotype was seen a few times. The gene calls are TRBV28 and TRBJ2-7, with D perhaps matching TRBD1 or TRBD2 (5 bases each). Trimming took off 3 bases at V and 6 bases at J, with 9 bases between the two ends. The V gene's germline CDR1 is MDHEN and CDR2 SYDVKM. The CDR3 consists of 12 residues. The CDR3 nucleotides are TGTGCCAGCAGTTTGGTAGGGACCGAGCAGTACTTC. It is translated as CASSLVGTEQYF.

V gene TRBV15 combines with J gene TRBJ2-1, with 11 bases identical to TRBD2. This CDR3 is 19 amino acids long. Germline CDR1 and CDR2: LNHNV and YYDKDF (reference sequence). Losses at the gene ends were 3 bases for V and 0 bases for J; bases not matched to a gene: 10. The CDR3 nucleotides are TGTGCCACCAGCAGCCCCGGGACTAGCGGATATAGCTCCTACAATGAGCAGTTCTTC. Translation gives CATSSPGTSGYSSYNEQFF. Based on the CDR3 plus reference TRBV15 and TRBJ2-1, the full variable domain is DAMVIQNPRYQVTQFGKPVTLSCSQTLNHNVMYWYQQKSSQAPKLLFHYYDKDFNNEADTPDNFQSRRPNTSFCFLDIRSPGLGDTAMYLCATSSPGTSGYSSYNEQFFGPGTRLTVL.

This clonotype was seen repeatedly, ten times or more. The chain joins TRBV2 to TRBJ1-2, with D possibly TRBD1 on 5 matching bases. The CDR3 spans 12 residues. V dropped 3 bases and J dropped 9 bases, with 11 bases sitting between them. CDR1 and CDR2 from the germline V gene are SNHLY and FYNNEI. Here the CDR3 DNA reads TGTGCCAGCAGTGAGTCAGGGAGAAGCTACACCTTC. This translates into CASSESGRSYTF.

This clonotype came up many times. The chain combines TRBV27 with TRBJ2-3, with TRBD2 matching over 10 bases. Losses at the gene ends were 0 bases for V and 2 bases for J; bases not matched to a gene: 8. The CDR3 contains 18 residues. Germline V CDR1 and CDR2: MNHEY, SMNVEV (reference sequence). DNA for the CDR3: TGTGCCAGCAGTTTATCGGTCCCAGCGGGAGGGTACACAGATACGCAGTATTTT. The encoded protein is CASSLSVPAGGYTDTQYF.

This clonotype was recorded many times. This CDR3 is CASSLAGTRYTDTQYF. The CDR3 nucleotides read TGCGCCAGCAGCTTGGCGGGGACCAGGTACACAGATACGCAGTATTTT. The chain links TRBV5-1 to TRBJ2-3, with D perhaps assigned TRBD1 or TRBD2 (5 bases each). V was clipped by 0 bases and J by 2 bases, with 13 bases between them. The CDR3 contains 16 residues. Germline CDR1 SGHRS, CDR2 YFSETQ. The variable domain in full, completed from reference TRBV5-1 and TRBJ2-3, reads KAGVTQTPRYLIKTRGQQVTLSCSPISGHRSVSWYQQTPGQGLQFLFEYFSETQRNKGNFPGRFSGRQFSNSRSEMNVSTLELGDSALYLCASSLAGTRYTDTQYFGPGTRLTVL.

This clonotype was detected once. The CDR3: CSAQRRTGGAGEQFF. The CDR3 DNA reads as TGCAGTGCGCAAAGGAGGACAGGGGGCGCGGGGGAGCAGTTCTTC. The chain joins TRBV20-1 to TRBJ2-1; TRBD1 aligns across 11 bases. V trimming: 6 bases; J trimming: 10 bases; junction bases outside the gene matches: 14. The CDR3 is 15 residues long. CDR1 and CDR2 (germline): DFQATT, SNEGSKA (reference sequence).

The chain combines TRBV7-9 with TRBJ2-5; 8 nucleotides line up with TRBD1. The ends lost 4 bases at V and 5 bases at J; junction bases unmatched: 15. The CDR3 has 17 amino acids. Per the germline V gene, CDR1 is SEHNR and CDR2 is FQNEAQ (reference sequence). The CDR3 DNA sequence: TGTGCCAGCAGCTCACAACCGGCGCAGGGGGCGTGGGAGACCCAGTACTTC. Amino acids: CASSSQPAQGAWETQYF.

This clonotype was recorded once. The V and J genes are TRBV4-1 and TRBJ2-2; 11 nucleotides agree with TRBD2. The ends lost 2 bases at V and 5 bases at J; junction bases unmatched: 13. This CDR3 region has 19 residues. Germline V gives CDR1 MGHRA, CDR2 YSYEKL. The chain's CDR3 is CASSQYTSSGRWGTGELFF. The CDR3 nucleotides read TGCGCCAGCAGCCAATATACCTCTAGCGGGAGGTGGGGAACCGGGGAGCTGTTTTTT.

There are many counts of this clonotype. The V and J genes are TRBV11-2 and TRBJ1-6; no definite D call. Trimming removed 7 bases from V and 10 bases from J, with 14 bases in between. The CDR3 has 13 residues. Germline CDR1 is SGHAT and CDR2 is FQNNGV. This CDR3 reads CASTPSEGSPLHF. In nucleotides, the CDR3 is TGTGCCAGCACCCCGTCCGAAGGATCACCCCTCCACTTT.

The table lists this clonotype with many counts. The V and J genes are TRBV5-1 and TRBJ2-3, with D possibly matching TRBD2 (5 bases). V was clipped by 0 bases and J by 1 base, with 9 bases between them. The CDR3 spans 15 residues. The germline V gene encodes CDR1 SGHRS and CDR2 YFSETQ. The CDR3 reads CASSLANGGTDTQYF. Here the CDR3 DNA reads TGCGCCAGCAGCTTGGCCAACGGGGGCACAGATACGCAGTATTTT.

The V call is TRBV6-5, the J call TRBJ2-7; D gene ambiguous. Germline values: CDR1 MNHEY, CDR2 SVGAGI. V was clipped by 4 bases and J by 9 bases, with 10 bases between them. The CDR3 extends over 11 amino acids. DNA of the CDR3: TGTGCCAGCAGTTCCTCCACGGGGCAGTACTTC. Protein sequence: CASSSSTGQYF.

Ten or more counts support this clonotype. This chain connects TRBV28 to TRBJ2-7; D might be TRBD2 (7 bases). This CDR3 is built from 14 residues. CDR1 MDHEN and CDR2 SYDVKM come from the germline V gene. Trimming took 3 bases from V and 5 from J, leaving 14 bases between them. The CDR3 region is CASSFWGGGNEQYF. In DNA form, the CDR3 reads TGTGCCAGCAGTTTTTGGGGGGGCGGAAACGAGCAGTACTTC.

This clonotype was picked up a small number of times. This sequence joins TRBV7-2 and TRBJ2-1; TRBD2 aligns across 7 bases. The CDR3 covers 18 residues. Germline CDR1 and CDR2: SGHTA and FQGNSA. The junction had 14 bases not matched to a gene; V was cut back by 2 bases and J by 4 bases. The CDR3: CASSLSAFGGGMYNEQFF. In nucleotides, the CDR3 is TGTGCCAGCAGCTTATCAGCCTTTGGGGGAGGGATGTACAATGAGCAGTTCTTC.

In its sample, this clonotype was seen many times. This chain joins TRBV30 and TRBJ1-3; D is ambiguous. The CDR3 extends over 14 amino acids. The V and J ends lost 7 bases and 1 base respectively, with 14 bases between them. Per germline, CDR1 GTSNPN and CDR2 SVGIG (reference sequence). The CDR3 DNA is TGTGCCTTCCTCGCCCGGGGATCTGGAAACACCATATATTTT. Translation gives CAFLARGSGNTIYF.

This rearrangement joins TRBV10-1 to TRBJ1-1, with no clear D. The germline V gene has CDR1 WNHNN and CDR2 SYGVQD (reference sequence). The CDR3 runs to 13 residues. V lost 8 bases, J lost 1 base, and 11 bases lay in between. CDR3 DNA: TGCGCCAGCCAATCGTCCCCGAACACTGAAGCTTTCTTT. Translation gives CASQSSPNTEAFF.

The V call is TRBV12-5, the J call TRBJ2-1; 7 nucleotides match TRBD1. This CDR3 is built from 15 residues. V shed 5 bases and J 9 bases; nucleotides not matched to a gene: 13. Germline CDR1 LGHNT, CDR2 FRNRAP. The CDR3 here is CASGTGVTSGGEQFF. CDR3 DNA: TGTGCTAGTGGTACGGGTGTCACCTCAGGGGGTGAGCAGTTCTTC.

Ten or more counts support this clonotype. The V call is TRBV6-1, the J call TRBJ1-5; D may be TRBD1 (5 bases). CDR1 and CDR2 from the germline V gene are MNHNS and SASEGT. The CDR3 runs to 18 residues. V gave up 5 bases and J gave up 0 bases, with 20 bases separating them. In nucleotides, the CDR3 is TGTGCCAGCAGTCCTCGGCCGGGACGCAGGAATAGCAATCAGCCCCAGCATTTT. Its translation: CASSPRPGRRNSNQPQHF.

This clonotype was detected many times. V gene TRBV12-3 or TRBV12-4 combines with J gene TRBJ2-7, with 9 bases lining up with TRBD1. The CDR3 is 13 residues long. The junction had 5 bases not matched to a gene; V was cut back by 6 bases and J by 5 bases. CDR3 amino acids: CASRGTGKDEQYF. The CDR3 DNA sequence: TGTGCCAGCAGGGGGACAGGGAAGGACGAGCAGTACTTC.

The rearrangement links TRBV30 to TRBJ1-3; no definite D call. Germline CDR1 is GTSNPN and CDR2 is SVGIG (reference sequence). The CDR3 spans 15 residues. The germline V and J ends were trimmed by 1 base and 0 bases, with 10 bases remaining between them. The CDR3, as DNA: TGTGCCTGGAGTGGGTCAGGCCTCTCTGGAAACACCATATATTTT. This translates into CAWSGSGLSGNTIYF.

This clonotype was seen more than once but under ten times. This chain uses TRBV24-1 with TRBJ2-6, with TRBD1 matching 11 bases. Losses at the gene ends were 4 bases for V and 4 bases for J; bases not matched to a gene: 8. Germline V gene data show CDR1 as KGHDR and CDR2 as SFDVKD. This CDR3 spans 18 amino acids. CDR3: CATSDRTGGARGANVLTF. The CDR3 DNA is TGTGCCACCAGTGACCGGACAGGGGGCGCGAGGGGGGCCAACGTCCTGACTTTC.

This clonotype was detected ten times or more. The V call is TRBV28, the J call TRBJ1-1; a possible D gene is TRBD1 (5 bases). There are 16 residues in the CDR3. V lost 3 bases and J lost 0, with 14 bases in between. Germline CDR1 reads MDHEN; CDR2 reads SYDVKM. CDR3 protein: CASSFFGGGMNTEAFF. CDR3 sequence (DNA): TGTGCCAGCAGTTTTTTTGGGGGGGGGATGAACACTGAAGCTTTCTTT. The full variable domain, with the rest looked up from reference TRBV28 and TRBJ1-1, is DVKVTQSSRYLVKRTGEKVFLECVQDMDHENMFWYRQDPGLGLRLIYFSYDVKMKEKGDIPEGYSVSREKKERFSLILESASTNQTSMYLCASSFFGGGMNTEAFFGQGTRLTVV.